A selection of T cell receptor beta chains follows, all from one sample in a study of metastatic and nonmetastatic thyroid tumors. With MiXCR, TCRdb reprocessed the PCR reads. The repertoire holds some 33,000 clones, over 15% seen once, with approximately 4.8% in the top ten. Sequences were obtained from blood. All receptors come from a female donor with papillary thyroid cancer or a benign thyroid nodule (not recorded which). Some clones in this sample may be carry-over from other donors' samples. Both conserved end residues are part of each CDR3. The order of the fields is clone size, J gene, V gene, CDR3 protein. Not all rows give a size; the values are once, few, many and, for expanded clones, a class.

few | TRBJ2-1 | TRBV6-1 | CASIRGGMAYNEQFF
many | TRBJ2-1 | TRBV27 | CASSLTSSYNEQFF
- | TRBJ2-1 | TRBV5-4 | CASSLSGTSNEQFF
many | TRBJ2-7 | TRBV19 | CASSDRSYEQYF
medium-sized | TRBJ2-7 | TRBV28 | CASSATGVSSYEQYF
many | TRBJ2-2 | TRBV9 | CASSVAGTSGELFF
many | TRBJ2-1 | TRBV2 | CASVTGIGNEQFF
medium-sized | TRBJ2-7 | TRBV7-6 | CASSLVLGEQYF
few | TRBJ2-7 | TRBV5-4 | CASRRASTYEQYF
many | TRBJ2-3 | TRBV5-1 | CASKVEVPDTQYF
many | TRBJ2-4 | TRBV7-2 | CASSLAGEGGMGNIQYF
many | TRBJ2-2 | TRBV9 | CASSQLAGVGELFF
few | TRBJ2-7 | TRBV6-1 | CASTPMTGVCEQYF
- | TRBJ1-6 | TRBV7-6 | CASSEQGIGYSPLHF
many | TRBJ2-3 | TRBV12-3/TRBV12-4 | CASSSSSSGSGDTQYF
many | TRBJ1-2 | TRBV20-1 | CSVRGQVGSYGYTF
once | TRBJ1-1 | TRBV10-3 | CAISESLDREAFF
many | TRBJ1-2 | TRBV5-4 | CASSSTGTGAGGYTF
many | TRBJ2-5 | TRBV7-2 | CASSTSGRETQYF
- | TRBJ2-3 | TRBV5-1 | CASRSEPGLVTDTQYF
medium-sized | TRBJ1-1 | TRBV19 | CASSWGLREKAFF
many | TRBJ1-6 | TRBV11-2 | CASRRGHLNPYNSPLHF
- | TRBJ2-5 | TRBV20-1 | CSATGTSGRETQYF
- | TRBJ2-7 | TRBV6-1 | CAGSRLAGEQYF
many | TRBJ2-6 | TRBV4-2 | CASSQDLGGWAEANVLTF
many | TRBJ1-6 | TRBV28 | CASSLGLGIGNSPLHF
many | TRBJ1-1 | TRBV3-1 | CASSPSGVMNTEAFF
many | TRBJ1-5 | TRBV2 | CASSGGSNQPQHF
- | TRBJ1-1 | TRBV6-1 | CASSQTGGRTEAFF
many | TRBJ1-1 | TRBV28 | CASSLPGSEAFF
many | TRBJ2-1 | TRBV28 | CASPILAGDYNEQFF
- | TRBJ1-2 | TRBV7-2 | CASSATAINYGYTF
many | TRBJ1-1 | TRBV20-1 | CSARTGLYRGGHTEAFF